This TCR beta chain was sequenced in a study of cytomegalovirus exposure and HLA in healthy donors. Germline CDR1 reads LNHDA; CDR2 reads SQIVND (reference sequence). This CDR3 is built from 15 residues. As for this clone: The antigen is undetermined.

Broader study findings: As immune exposure information, only CMV serostatus was available.

The primer mix had 60 Vbeta and 13 Jbeta primers. Sequenced by immunoSEQ multiplex PCR; TCRdb stores in-frame clones only, minus some. In the table there are about 150,000 clones, 78% of which are singletons. The material sequenced was PBMCs. V and J are TRBV19 and TRBJ2-5; the match to TRBD2 covers 9 bases. The end of the DNA aligns better with TRBJ2-7, so the J call may be wrong. This receptor was taken from a male donor in good health and CMV-seronegative. The CDR3 DNA sequence: TGTGCCAGTAGTCCAGCGGGAGGTGGGGACTACGAGCAGTACTTC. Encoded protein: CASSPAGGGDYEQYF.